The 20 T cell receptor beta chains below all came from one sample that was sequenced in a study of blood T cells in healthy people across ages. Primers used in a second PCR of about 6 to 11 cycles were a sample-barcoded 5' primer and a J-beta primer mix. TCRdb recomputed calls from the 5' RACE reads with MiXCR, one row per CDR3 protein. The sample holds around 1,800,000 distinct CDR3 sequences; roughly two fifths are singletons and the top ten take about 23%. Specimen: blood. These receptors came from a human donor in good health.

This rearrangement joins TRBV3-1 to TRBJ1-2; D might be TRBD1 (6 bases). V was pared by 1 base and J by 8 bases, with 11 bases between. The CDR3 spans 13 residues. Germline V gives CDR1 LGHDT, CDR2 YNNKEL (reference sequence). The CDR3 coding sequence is TGTGCCAGCAGCCAAGCAGGGGAAGCGGGCTACACCTTC. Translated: CASSQAGEAGYTF.

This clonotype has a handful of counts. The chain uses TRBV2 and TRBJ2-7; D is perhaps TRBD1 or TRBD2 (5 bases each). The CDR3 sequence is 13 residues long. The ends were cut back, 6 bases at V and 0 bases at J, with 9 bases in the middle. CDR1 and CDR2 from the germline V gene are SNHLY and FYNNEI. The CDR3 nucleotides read TGTGCCAGCAGGGGGGAGAGCTCCTACGAGCAGTACTTC. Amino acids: CASRGESSYEQYF.

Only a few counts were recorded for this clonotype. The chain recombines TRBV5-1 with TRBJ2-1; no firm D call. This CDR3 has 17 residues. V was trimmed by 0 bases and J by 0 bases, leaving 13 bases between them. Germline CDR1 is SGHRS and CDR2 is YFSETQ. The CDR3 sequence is CASSLGYGDSSYNEQFF. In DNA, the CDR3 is TGCGCCAGCAGCTTGGGGTATGGGGATAGCTCCTACAATGAGCAGTTCTTC.

The CDR3 sequence is CSVRTQYNQPQHF. The CDR3 DNA reads as TGCAGCGTTCGGACCCAGTACAATCAGCCCCAGCATTTT. The chain combines TRBV29-1 with TRBJ1-5; D gene ambiguous. The V and J ends lost 5 bases and 3 bases respectively, with 11 bases between them. CDR1 is SQVTM, CDR2 ANQGSEA, per germline. This CDR3 is built from 13 residues.

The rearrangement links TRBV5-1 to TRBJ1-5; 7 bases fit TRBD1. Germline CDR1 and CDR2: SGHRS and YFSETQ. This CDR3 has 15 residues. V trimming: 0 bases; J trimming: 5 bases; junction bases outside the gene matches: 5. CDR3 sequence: CASSLGGGLDQPQHF. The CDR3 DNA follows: TGCGCCAGCAGCTTGGGAGGGGGCCTTGATCAGCCCCAGCATTTT. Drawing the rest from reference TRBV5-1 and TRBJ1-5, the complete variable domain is KAGVTQTPRYLIKTRGQQVTLSCSPISGHRSVSWYQQTPGQGLQFLFEYFSETQRNKGNFPGRFSGRQFSNSRSEMNVSTLELGDSALYLCASSLGGGLDQPQHFGDGTRLSIL.

In DNA form, the CDR3 reads TGTGCCAGCAGTGGGGGGCACAGGGTCGGCGATGAGCAGTTCTTC. Translated, it gives CASSGGHRVGDEQFF. V is TRBV6-4 and J is TRBJ2-1, with a weak D call TRBD1 (6 bases). The CDR3 length is 15 residues. Germline lookup yields CDR1 MRHNA and CDR2 SNTAGT. Deletions cut 4 bases from V and 8 bases from J, with 18 bases between.

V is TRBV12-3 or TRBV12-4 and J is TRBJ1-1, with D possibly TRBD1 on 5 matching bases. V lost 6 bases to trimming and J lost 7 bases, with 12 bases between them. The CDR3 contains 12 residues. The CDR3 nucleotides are TGTGCCAGCAGCTTAAAACAGGTTGAAGCTTTCTTT. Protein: CASSLKQVEAFF.

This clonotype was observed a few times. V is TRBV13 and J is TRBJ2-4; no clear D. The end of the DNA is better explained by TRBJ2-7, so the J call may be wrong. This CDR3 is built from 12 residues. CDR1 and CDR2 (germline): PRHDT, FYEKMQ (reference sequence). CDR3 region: CASSLKGNEQYF. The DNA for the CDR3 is TGTGCCAGCAGCTTAAAGGGAAACGAGCAGTACTTC.

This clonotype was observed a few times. Here the CDR3 reads CSAIVVGEDTDTQYF. CDR3 in DNA: TGCAGTGCAATCGTCGTGGGGGAGGACACAGATACGCAGTATTTT. The chain has TRBV20-1 and TRBJ2-3, with D maybe TRBD2 (6 bases). Germline-derived CDR1 and CDR2 are DFQATT and SNEGSKA (reference sequence). This CDR3 contains 15 residues. Trimming cost V 6 bases and J 2 bases, with 18 bases left between them.

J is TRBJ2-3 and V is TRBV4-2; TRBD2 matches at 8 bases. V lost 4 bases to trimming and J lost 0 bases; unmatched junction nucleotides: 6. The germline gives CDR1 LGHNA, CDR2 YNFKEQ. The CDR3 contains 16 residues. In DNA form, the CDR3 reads TGTGCCAGCAGCCCCGCCGGCGGGGGGAGCACAGATACGCAGTATTTT. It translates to CASSPAGGGSTDTQYF.

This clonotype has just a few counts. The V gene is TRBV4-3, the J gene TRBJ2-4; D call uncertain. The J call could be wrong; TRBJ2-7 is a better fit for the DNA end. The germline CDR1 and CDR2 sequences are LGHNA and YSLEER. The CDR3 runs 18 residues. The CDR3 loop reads CASSQDVGGASILDEQYF. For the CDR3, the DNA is TGCGCCAGCAGCCAAGATGTTGGCGGAGCATCAATCTTAGACGAGCAGTACTTC.

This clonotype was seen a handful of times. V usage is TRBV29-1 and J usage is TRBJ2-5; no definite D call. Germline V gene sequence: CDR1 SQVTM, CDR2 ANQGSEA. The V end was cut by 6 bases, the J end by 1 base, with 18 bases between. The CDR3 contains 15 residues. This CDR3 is CSVVSQISSQETQYF. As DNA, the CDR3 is TGCAGCGTAGTGTCGCAAATAAGTAGCCAAGAGACCCAGTACTTC.

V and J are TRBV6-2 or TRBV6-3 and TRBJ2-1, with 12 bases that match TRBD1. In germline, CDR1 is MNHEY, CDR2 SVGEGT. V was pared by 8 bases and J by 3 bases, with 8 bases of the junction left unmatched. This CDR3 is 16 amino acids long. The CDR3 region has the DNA TGTGCCAGCTGGGCCGGGACAGGGGGCCTCTACAATGAGCAGTTCTTC. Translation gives CASWAGTGGLYNEQFF.

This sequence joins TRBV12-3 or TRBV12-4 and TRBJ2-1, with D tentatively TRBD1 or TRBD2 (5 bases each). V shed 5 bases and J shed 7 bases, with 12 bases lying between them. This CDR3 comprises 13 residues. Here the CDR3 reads CASSPGPLNEQFF. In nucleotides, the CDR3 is TGTGCCAGCAGTCCGGGACCCCTTAATGAGCAGTTCTTC.

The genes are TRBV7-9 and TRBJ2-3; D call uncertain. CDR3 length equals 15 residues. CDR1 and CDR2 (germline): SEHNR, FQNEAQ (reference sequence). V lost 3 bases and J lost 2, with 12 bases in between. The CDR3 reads CASSFLMSNTDTQYF. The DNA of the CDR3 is TGTGCCAGCAGCTTTCTCATGAGTAACACAGATACGCAGTATTTT.

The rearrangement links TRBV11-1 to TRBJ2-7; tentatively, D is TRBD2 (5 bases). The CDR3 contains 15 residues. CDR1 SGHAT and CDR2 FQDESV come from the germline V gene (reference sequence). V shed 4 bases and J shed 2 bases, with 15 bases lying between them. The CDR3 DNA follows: TGTGCCAGCAGCTCCTCGGTTCCGGAGGCCTACGAGCAGTACTTC. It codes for CASSSSVPEAYEQYF.

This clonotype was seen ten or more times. CDR3 sequence: CSVDRNRANQETQYF. The CDR3 bases are TGCAGCGTTGATAGAAACCGGGCCAACCAAGAGACCCAGTACTTC. The V and J genes are TRBV29-1 and TRBJ2-5, with D uncertain. CDR3 length: 15 amino acids. Looked up from germline, CDR1 is SQVTM and CDR2 is ANQGSEA. V lost 3 bases and J lost 0, with 14 bases in between.

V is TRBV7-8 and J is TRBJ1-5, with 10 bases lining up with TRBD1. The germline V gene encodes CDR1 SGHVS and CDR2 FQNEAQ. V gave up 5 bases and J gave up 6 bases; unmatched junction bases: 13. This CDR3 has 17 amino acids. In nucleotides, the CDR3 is TGTGCCAGCAGCCCTTGGGGCGGACAGGGGGTGGGTCAGCCCCAGCATTTT. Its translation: CASSPWGGQGVGQPQHF. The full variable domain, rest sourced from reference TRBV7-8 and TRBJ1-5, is GAGVSQSPRYKVAKRGQDVALRCDPISGHVSLFWYQQALGQGPEFLTYFQNEAQLDKSGLPSDRFFAERPEGSVSTLKIQRTQQEDSAVYLCASSPWGGQGVGQPQHFGDGTRLSIL.

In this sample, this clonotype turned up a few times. The CDR3 is CASSFIMAGRVYEQYF. DNA of the CDR3: TGTGCCAGCAGTTTCATTATGGCAGGGAGGGTCTACGAGCAGTATTTT. The V and J genes are TRBV12-3 or TRBV12-4 and TRBJ2-3; 7 nucleotides agree with TRBD2. V lost 3 bases, J lost 11 bases, and 17 bases stayed unmatched. The CDR3 length is 16 residues.

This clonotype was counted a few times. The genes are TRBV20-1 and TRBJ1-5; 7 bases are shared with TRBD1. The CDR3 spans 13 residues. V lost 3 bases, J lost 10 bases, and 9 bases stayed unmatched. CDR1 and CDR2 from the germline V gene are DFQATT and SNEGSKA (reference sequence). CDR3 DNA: TGCAGTGCTAGCGGGCAGGGGGGTCAACCCCAGCATTTT. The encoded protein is CSASGQGGQPQHF.